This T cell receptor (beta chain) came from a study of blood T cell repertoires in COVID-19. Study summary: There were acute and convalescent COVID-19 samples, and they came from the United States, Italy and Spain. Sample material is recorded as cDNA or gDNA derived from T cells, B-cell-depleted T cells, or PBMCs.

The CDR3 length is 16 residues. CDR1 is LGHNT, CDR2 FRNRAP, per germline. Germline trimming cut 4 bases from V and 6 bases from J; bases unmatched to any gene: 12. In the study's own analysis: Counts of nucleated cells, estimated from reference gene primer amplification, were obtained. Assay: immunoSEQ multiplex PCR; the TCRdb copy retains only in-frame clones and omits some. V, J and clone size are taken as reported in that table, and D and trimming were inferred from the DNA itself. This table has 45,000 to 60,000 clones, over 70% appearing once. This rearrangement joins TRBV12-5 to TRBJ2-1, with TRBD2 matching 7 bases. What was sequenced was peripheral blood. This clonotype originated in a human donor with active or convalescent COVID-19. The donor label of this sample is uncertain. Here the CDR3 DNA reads TGTGCTAGTGGTTCCCCACGGACTAGTAGTTCCAATGAGCAGTTCTTC. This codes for CASGSPRTSSSNEQFF.